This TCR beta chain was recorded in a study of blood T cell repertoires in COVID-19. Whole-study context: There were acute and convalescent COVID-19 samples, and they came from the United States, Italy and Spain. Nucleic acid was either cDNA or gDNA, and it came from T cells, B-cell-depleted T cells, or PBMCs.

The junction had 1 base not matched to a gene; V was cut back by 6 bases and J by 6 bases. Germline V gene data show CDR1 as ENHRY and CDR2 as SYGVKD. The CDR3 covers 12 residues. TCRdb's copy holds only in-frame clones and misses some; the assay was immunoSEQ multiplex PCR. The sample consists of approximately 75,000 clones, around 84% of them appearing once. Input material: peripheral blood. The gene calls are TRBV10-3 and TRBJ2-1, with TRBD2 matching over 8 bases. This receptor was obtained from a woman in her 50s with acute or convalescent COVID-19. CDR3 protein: CAISGGANEQFF. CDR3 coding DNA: TGTGCCATCAGCGGGGGGGCCAATGAGCAGTTCTTC.